A single sample gave rise to the 23 T cell receptor beta chains below, sequenced in a study of T cells in Graves' hyperthyroidism and ophthalmopathy. Amplified regions were TCR beta CDR3 sequences from RNA transcripts. RT-PCR in the first round (using the HTBI primer set) targeted the TCR CDR3. TCRdb fed the multiplex PCR reads into MiXCR, producing one record per CDR3 protein. The sample lists around 570,000 distinct CDR3 sequences; about 20% were seen once. Material: blood. The receptors stem from a middle-aged man with Graves' ophthalmopathy.

The chain has TRBV14 and TRBJ1-1, with D perhaps TRBD1 (5 bases). The CDR3 length is 15 residues. From germline, CDR1 is SGHDN and CDR2 FVKESK. Trimming removed 3 bases from V and 1 base from J, with 12 bases in between. CDR3 amino acids: CASSQAAGTNTEAFF. The CDR3 coding sequence is TGTGCCAGCAGCCAGGCGGCGGGGACGAACACTGAAGCTTTCTTT.

V usage is TRBV5-5 and J usage is TRBJ1-3, with D unclear. There are 12 residues in the CDR3. Germline V CDR1 and CDR2: SGHKS, YYEKEE (reference sequence). V was shortened by 0 bases and J by 3 bases, with 1 base between the two germline ends. DNA for the CDR3: TGTGCCAGCAGCTTGGTTGGAAACACCATATATTTT. It specifies CASSLVGNTIYF.

The chain uses TRBV20-1 and TRBJ2-7, with 7 bases identical to TRBD2. Losses at the gene ends were 3 bases for V and 2 bases for J; bases not matched to a gene: 4. Germline CDR1 is DFQATT and CDR2 is SNEGSKA (reference sequence). The CDR3 is made up of 13 amino acids. The CDR3 protein is CSASTSVTYEQYF. As DNA, the CDR3 is TGCAGTGCTAGTACTAGCGTCACCTACGAGCAGTACTTC.

Regarding this clonotype: Given a much more abundant clone one base away, this may be a read error. The J gene is TRBJ1-4, the V gene TRBV7-2, with D hard to call. This CDR3 region has 16 residues. From germline, CDR1 is SGHTA and CDR2 FQGNSA. The CDR3 bases are TGTGCCGGCAGCTTAGGAAATGGTAGGGTTGGGGAAAAACTGTTTTTT. It specifies CAGSLGNGRVGEKLFF. Full variable domain (outside the CDR3, taken from reference TRBV7-2 and TRBJ1-4): GAGVSQSPSNKVTEKGKDVELRCDPISGHTALYWYRQSLGQGLEFLIYFQGNSAPDKSGLPSDRFSAERTGGSVSTLTIQRTQQEDSAVYLCAGSLGNGRVGEKLFFGSGTQLSVL.

This clonotype has just a few counts. The rearrangement links TRBV30 to TRBJ2-7; D gene unclear. V gave up 3 bases and J gave up 0 bases, with 15 bases separating them. This CDR3 has 15 amino acids. Germline loops: CDR1 GTSNPN, CDR2 SVGIG (reference sequence). DNA of the CDR3: TGTGCCTGGAGCCCTGGACCCCTGAGCTCCTACGAGCAGTACTTC. Amino acid sequence: CAWSPGPLSSYEQYF.

The chain combines TRBV20-1 with TRBJ1-2; no firm D call. This CDR3 comprises 13 residues. CDR1 and CDR2 (germline): DFQATT, SNEGSKA (reference sequence). The CDR3 DNA is TGCAGGGCACAAGAATCGAAAACCTATGGCTACACCTTC. It yields the protein CRAQESKTYGYTF.

The chain couples TRBV19 to TRBJ2-3; 7 positions agree with TRBD2. This CDR3 region has 17 residues. Germline V CDR1 and CDR2: LNHDA, SQIVND (reference sequence). V was pared by 6 bases and J by 0 bases, with 12 bases of the junction left unmatched. CDR3: CASRKAGASTSTDTQYF. CDR3 DNA: TGTGCCAGTAGAAAGGCGGGAGCGAGTACTAGCACAGATACGCAGTATTTT.

The rearrangement links TRBV5-1 to TRBJ2-3; TRBD2 agrees at 13 bases. This CDR3 is built from 15 residues. In germline, CDR1 is SGHRS, CDR2 YFSETQ. Germline trimming cut 3 bases from V and 4 bases from J; bases unmatched to any gene: 2. CDR3: CASSSGLAGSDTQYF. The DNA for the CDR3 is TGCGCCAGCAGCTCGGGACTAGCGGGATCAGATACGCAGTATTTT. The whole variable domain, remainder taken from reference TRBV5-1 and TRBJ2-3, is KAGVTQTPRYLIKTRGQQVTLSCSPISGHRSVSWYQQTPGQGLQFLFEYFSETQRNKGNFPGRFSGRQFSNSRSEMNVSTLELGDSALYLCASSSGLAGSDTQYFGPGTRLTVL.

Points on this clonotype: An end of the junction does not agree with germline; a read error may underlie this. The chain has TRBV7-9 and TRBJ1-1; 10 nucleotides line up with TRBD1. The CDR3 runs 16 residues. Germline V gene sequence: CDR1 SEHNR, CDR2 FQNEAQ (reference sequence). The CDR3 bases are TGTACCAGCAGCACCCCCGCGAGGACAGGGGGGACTGAAGCTTTCTTT. This gives the protein CTSSTPARTGGTEAFF.

The chain carries TRBV4-1 and TRBJ2-1; 10 bases are shared with TRBD2. Germline V gene data show CDR1 as MGHRA and CDR2 as YSYEKL. This CDR3 has 19 amino acids. The junction had 13 bases not matched to a gene; V was cut back by 2 bases and J by 3 bases. CDR3 in amino acids: CASSQQRQFSGGYYNEQFF. In nucleotides, the CDR3 is TGCGCCAGCAGCCAACAGCGACAGTTTAGCGGGGGGTACTACAATGAGCAGTTCTTC.

In DNA form, the CDR3 reads TGTGCCAGCAGCACCTGGGACCCCTACGAGCAGTACTTC. Residues: CASSTWDPYEQYF. The V call is TRBV6-1, the J call TRBJ2-7, with D perhaps being TRBD1 or TRBD2 (5 bases each). Trimming cost V 6 bases and J 2 bases, with 11 bases left between them. Germline-derived CDR1 and CDR2 are MNHNS and SASEGT. This CDR3 has 13 amino acids.

This sequence joins TRBV9 and TRBJ2-5, with TRBD2 identical over 9 bases. Germline V CDR1 and CDR2: SGDLS, YYNGEE. CDR3 length: 15 amino acids. V lost 0 bases, J lost 5 bases, and 5 bases stayed unmatched. The CDR3 region is CASSVGSGSGETQYF. Here the CDR3 DNA reads TGTGCCAGCAGCGTAGGTAGCGGGAGTGGGGAGACCCAGTACTTC.

The sample holds many counts of this clonotype. The V and J genes are TRBV7-8 and TRBJ2-3; D is uncertain. The CDR3 loop spans 15 amino acids. V was clipped by 0 bases and J by 1 base, with 8 bases between them. Per germline, CDR1 SGHVS and CDR2 FQNEAQ. In DNA form, the CDR3 reads TGTGCCAGCAGCTTAGCAGTAGGCGGCACAGATACGCAGTATTTT. Its protein product is CASSLAVGGTDTQYF.

This clonotype has just a few counts. The chain couples TRBV6-5 to TRBJ1-5; no clear D gene. Germline values: CDR1 MNHEY, CDR2 SVGAGI. V was clipped by 2 bases and J by 2 bases, with 7 bases between them. The CDR3 length is 14 residues. CDR3 in DNA: TGTGCCAGCAGTTACAGGGCTGGCAATCAGCCCCAGCATTTT. Protein product: CASSYRAGNQPQHF.

This clonotype has only a few counts. The chain employs TRBV5-1 and TRBJ1-5, with D uncertain. The CDR3 is made up of 16 amino acids. CDR1 SGHRS and CDR2 YFSETQ come from the germline V gene. Trimming took off 1 base at V and 1 base at J, with 12 bases between the two ends. CDR3 residues: CASSLTPGLSNQPQHF. The CDR3 nucleotides are TGCGCCAGCAGCTTGACTCCAGGTCTAAGCAATCAGCCCCAGCATTTT.

This clonotype was seen ten or more times. This rearrangement joins TRBV30 to TRBJ1-3; TRBD1 is a possible D gene (5 bases). This CDR3 region has 12 residues. Per germline, CDR1 GTSNPN and CDR2 SVGIG (reference sequence). The V end lost 0 bases, the J end lost 9 bases, and 9 bases lay between the germline ends. CDR3 protein: CAWSVSGATIYF. CDR3 nucleotide sequence: TGTGCCTGGAGTGTAAGCGGGGCCACCATATATTTT.

This clonotype was counted many times. The rearrangement links TRBV2 to TRBJ2-5; D remains unclear. The V gene lost 1 base and the J gene lost 1 base, with 4 bases spanning the gap. CDR1 is SNHLY, CDR2 FYNNEI, per germline. CDR3 length: 13 residues. The CDR3, as DNA: TGTGCCAGCAGTGAAGGGTTCCAAGAGACCCAGTACTTC. Encoded protein: CASSEGFQETQYF.

This chain uses TRBV2 with TRBJ1-1; TRBD1 matches at 7 bases. The CDR3 covers 16 residues. The V segment lost 7 bases and the J segment 4 bases; nucleotides outside the gene matches: 15. Germline V gives CDR1 SNHLY, CDR2 FYNNEI. This CDR3 reads CASTLRGGGAGTEAFF. CDR3 coding DNA: TGTGCCAGCACCCTCCGTGGAGGGGGCGCGGGCACTGAAGCTTTCTTT.

This clonotype was detected ten times or more. The chain is built from TRBV28 and TRBJ2-1; D is uncertain. There are 14 residues in the CDR3. Germline CDR1 MDHEN, CDR2 SYDVKM. The germline V and J ends were trimmed by 4 bases and 4 bases, with 11 bases remaining between them. CDR3: CASSSPDVYNEQFF. The CDR3 DNA is TGTGCCAGCAGTTCCCCGGACGTTTACAATGAGCAGTTCTTC.

There are many counts of this clonotype. This chain joins TRBV2 and TRBJ2-1, with D uncertain. Between the trimmed V and J ends, which lost 7 bases and 9 bases, there was a span of 13 bases. The CDR3 is 12 amino acids. Germline CDR1 SNHLY, CDR2 FYNNEI. In DNA, the CDR3 is TGTGCCAGCAACCCCTCTGGAACTGAGCAGTTCTTC. Residues: CASNPSGTEQFF.

The rearrangement uses TRBV5-5 and TRBJ1-4; maybe TRBD1 (5 bases). In germline, CDR1 is SGHKS, CDR2 YYEKEE (reference sequence). This CDR3 comprises 14 residues. V lost 4 bases to trimming and J lost 4 bases, with 11 bases between them. The CDR3 here is CASSRPTVNEKLFF. In DNA form, the CDR3 reads TGTGCCAGCAGCCGACCGACAGTTAATGAAAAACTGTTTTTT.

This clonotype was seen more than once but under ten times. The chain employs TRBV12-3 or TRBV12-4 and TRBJ2-1, with D maybe TRBD2 (5 bases). V lost 6 bases and J lost 12, with 12 bases in between. CDR3 length: 11 residues. CDR3 in DNA: TGTGCCAGCAGCCAAGCTAGCAGGCAGTTCTTC. Translated, it gives CASSQASRQFF.

This clonotype has just a few counts. The chain links TRBV20-1 to TRBJ1-2; the match to TRBD1 covers 9 bases. The CDR3 extends over 16 amino acids. The germline gives CDR1 DFQATT, CDR2 SNEGSKA (reference sequence). The V gene end was trimmed by 7 bases and the J gene end by 4 bases; junction bases not matched to a gene: 16. As DNA, the CDR3 is TGCAGTGTTCCACAGGGGGCCCTCCGCCCTTCCTATGGCTACACCTTC. It translates to CSVPQGALRPSYGYTF.